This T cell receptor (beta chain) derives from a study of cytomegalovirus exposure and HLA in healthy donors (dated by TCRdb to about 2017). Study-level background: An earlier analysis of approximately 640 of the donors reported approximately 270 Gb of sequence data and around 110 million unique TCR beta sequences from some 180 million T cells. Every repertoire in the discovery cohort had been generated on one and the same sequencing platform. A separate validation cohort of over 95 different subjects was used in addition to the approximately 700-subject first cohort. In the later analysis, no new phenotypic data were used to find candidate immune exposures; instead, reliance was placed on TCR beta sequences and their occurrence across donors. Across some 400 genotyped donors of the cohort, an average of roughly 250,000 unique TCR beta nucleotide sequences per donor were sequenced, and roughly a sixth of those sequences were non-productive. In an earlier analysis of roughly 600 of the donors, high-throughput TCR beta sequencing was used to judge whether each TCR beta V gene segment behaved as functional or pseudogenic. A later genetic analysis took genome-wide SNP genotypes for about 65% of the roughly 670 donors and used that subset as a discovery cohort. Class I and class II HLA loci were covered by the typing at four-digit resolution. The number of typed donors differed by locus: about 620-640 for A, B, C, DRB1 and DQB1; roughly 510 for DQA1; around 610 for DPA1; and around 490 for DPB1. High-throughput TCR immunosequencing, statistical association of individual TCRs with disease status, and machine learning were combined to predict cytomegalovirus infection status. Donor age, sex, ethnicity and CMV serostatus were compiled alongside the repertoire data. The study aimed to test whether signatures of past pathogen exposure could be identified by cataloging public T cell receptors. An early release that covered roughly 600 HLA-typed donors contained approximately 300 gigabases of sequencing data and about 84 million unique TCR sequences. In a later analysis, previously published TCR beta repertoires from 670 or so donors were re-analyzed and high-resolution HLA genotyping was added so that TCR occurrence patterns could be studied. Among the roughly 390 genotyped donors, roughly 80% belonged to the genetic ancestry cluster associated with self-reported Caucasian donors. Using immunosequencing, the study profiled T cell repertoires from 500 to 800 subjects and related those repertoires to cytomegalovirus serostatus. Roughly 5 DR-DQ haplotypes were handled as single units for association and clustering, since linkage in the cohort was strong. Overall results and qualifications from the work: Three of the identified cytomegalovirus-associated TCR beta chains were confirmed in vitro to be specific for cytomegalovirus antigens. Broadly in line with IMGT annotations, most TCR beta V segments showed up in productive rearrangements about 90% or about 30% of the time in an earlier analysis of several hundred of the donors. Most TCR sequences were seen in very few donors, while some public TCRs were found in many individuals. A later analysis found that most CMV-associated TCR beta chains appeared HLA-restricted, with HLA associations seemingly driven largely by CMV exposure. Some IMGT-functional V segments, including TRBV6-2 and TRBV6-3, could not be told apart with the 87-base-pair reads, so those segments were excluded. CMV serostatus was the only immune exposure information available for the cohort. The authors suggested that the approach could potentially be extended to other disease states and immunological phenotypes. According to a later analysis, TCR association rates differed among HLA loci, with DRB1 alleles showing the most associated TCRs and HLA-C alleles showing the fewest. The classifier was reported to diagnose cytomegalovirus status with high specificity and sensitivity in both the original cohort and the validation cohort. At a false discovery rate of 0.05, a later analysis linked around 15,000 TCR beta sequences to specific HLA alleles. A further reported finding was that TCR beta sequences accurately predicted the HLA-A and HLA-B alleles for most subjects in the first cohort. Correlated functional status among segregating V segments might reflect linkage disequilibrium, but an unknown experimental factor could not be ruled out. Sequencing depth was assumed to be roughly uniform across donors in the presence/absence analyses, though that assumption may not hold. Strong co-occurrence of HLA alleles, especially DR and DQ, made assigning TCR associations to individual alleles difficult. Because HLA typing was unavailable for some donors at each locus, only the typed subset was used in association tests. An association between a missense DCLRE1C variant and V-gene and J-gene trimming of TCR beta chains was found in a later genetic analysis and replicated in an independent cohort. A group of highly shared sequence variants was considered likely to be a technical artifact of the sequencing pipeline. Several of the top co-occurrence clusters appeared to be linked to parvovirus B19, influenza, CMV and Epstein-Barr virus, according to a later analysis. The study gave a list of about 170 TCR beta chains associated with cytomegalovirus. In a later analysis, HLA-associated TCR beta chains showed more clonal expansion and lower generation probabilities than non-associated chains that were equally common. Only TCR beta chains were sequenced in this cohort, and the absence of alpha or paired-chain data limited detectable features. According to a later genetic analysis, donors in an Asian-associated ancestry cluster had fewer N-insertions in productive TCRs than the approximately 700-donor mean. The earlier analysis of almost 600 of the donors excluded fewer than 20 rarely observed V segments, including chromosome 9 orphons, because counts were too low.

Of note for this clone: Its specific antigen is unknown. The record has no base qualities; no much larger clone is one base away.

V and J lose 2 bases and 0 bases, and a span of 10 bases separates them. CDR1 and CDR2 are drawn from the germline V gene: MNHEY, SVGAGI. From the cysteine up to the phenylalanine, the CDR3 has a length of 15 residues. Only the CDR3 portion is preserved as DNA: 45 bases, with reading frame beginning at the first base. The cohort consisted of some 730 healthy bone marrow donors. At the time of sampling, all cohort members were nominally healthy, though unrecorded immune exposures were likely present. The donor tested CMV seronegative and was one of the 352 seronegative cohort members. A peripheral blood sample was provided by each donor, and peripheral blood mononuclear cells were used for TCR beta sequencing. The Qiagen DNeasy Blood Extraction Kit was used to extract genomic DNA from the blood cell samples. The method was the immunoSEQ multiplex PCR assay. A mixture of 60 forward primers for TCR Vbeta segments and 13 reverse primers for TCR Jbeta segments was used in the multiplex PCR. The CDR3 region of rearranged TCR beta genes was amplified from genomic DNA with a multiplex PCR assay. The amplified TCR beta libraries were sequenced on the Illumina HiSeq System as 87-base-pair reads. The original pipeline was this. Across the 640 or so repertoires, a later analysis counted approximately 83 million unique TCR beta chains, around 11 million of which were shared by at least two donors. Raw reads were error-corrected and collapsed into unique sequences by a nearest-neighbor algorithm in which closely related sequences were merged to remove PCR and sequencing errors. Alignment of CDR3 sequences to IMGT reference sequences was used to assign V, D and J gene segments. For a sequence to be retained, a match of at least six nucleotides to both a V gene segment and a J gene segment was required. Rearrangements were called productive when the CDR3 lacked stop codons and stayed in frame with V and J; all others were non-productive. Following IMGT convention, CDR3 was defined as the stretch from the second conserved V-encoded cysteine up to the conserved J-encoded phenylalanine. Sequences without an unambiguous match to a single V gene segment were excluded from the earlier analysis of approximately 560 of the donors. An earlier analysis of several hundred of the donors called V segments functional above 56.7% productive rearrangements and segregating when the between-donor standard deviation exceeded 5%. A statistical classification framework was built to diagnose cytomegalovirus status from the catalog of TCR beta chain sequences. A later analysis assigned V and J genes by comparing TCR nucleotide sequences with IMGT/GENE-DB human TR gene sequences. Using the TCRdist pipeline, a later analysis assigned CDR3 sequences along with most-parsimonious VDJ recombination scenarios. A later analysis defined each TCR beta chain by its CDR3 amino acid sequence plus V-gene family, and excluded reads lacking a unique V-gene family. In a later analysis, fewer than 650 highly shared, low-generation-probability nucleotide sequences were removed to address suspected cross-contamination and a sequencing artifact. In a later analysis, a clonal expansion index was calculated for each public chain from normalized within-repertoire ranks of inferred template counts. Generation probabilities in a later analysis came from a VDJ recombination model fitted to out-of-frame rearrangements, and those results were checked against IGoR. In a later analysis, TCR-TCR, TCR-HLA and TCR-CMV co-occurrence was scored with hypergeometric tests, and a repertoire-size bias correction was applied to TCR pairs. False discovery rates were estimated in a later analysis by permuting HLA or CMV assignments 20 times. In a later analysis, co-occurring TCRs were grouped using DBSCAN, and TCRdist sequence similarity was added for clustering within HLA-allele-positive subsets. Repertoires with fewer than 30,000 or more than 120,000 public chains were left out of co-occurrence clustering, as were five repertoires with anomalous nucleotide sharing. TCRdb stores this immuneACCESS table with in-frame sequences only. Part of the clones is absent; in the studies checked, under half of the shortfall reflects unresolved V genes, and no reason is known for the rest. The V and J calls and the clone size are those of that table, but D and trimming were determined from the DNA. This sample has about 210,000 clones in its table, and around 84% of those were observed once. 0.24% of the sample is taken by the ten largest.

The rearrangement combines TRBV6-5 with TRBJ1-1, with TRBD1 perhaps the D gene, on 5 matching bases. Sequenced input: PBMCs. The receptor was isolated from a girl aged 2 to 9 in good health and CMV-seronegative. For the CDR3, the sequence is CASSYERQLNTEAFF. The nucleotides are TGTGCCAGCAGTTACGAGAGACAGCTGAACACTGAAGCTTTCTTT.